The 30 T cell receptor beta chains below all came from one sample that was sequenced in a study of T cell responses to AZD1222 COVID-19 vaccine. The assay was immunoSEQ multiplex PCR, and TCRdb's table has in-frame clones only and misses some. The profile shows approximately 100,000 clones, less than 90% of them singletons. The sample here was peripheral blood, taken on day 0 of AZD1222 vaccination. The receptors were gathered from an adult in good health.

V and J are TRBV29-1 and TRBJ1-1, with D possibly being TRBD1 (6 bases). Between the trimmed V and J ends, which lost 4 bases and 4 bases, there was a span of 10 bases. Looked up from germline, CDR1 is SQVTM and CDR2 is ANQGSEA. The CDR3 covers 12 residues. The chain's CDR3 is CSVGAGATEAFF. The CDR3 coding sequence is TGCAGCGTTGGGGCAGGGGCCACTGAAGCTTTCTTT. The entire variable domain, with the rest obtained from reference TRBV29-1 and TRBJ1-1, is as follows: SAVISQKPSRDICQRGTSLTIQCQVDSQVTMMFWYRQQPGQSLTLIATANQGSEATYESGFVIDKFPISRPNLTFSTLTVSNMSPEDSSIYLCSVGAGATEAFFGQGTRLTVV.

This chain connects TRBV12-5 to TRBJ1-1; D gene uncertain. Germline CDR1 LGHNT, CDR2 FRNRAP. V was pared by 3 bases and J by 11 bases, with 1 base between. The CDR3 covers 8 residues. CDR3 nucleotides: TGTGCTAGTGGTTTCGCTTTCTTT. It translates to CASGFAFF.

This chain joins TRBV30 and TRBJ2-3; 8 nucleotides match TRBD2. Germline values: CDR1 GTSNPN, CDR2 SVGIG (reference sequence). The ends lost 3 bases at V and 7 bases at J; junction bases unmatched: 12. This CDR3 comprises 15 residues. CDR3 loop: CAWRRTSLRRNTQYF. CDR3 nucleotide sequence: TGTGCCTGGAGAAGGACTAGCCTCAGACGAAATACGCAGTATTTT.

The table lists this clone with a count of one. The rearrangement uses TRBV12-3 or TRBV12-4 and TRBJ2-7; D is undetermined. The CDR3 loop spans 11 amino acids. Trimming stripped 4 bases from V and 10 bases from J, with 11 bases between. CDR3 sequence: CASSSRLTQYF. The CDR3 DNA reads TGTGCCAGCAGTTCTCGACTTACCCAGTACTTC.

This chain joins TRBV28 and TRBJ2-1; 11 nucleotides line up with TRBD2. This CDR3 has 15 residues. After removal of 4 bases from V and 5 bases from J, the junction contained 4 bases not matched to a gene. Looked up from germline, CDR1 is MDHEN and CDR2 is SYDVKM. CDR3 in amino acids: CASSSGTSGNNEQFF. CDR3 DNA sequence: TGTGCCAGCAGTTCCGGGACTAGCGGAAACAATGAGCAGTTCTTC.

This clone was seen only once. This chain joins TRBV27 and TRBJ2-1; D gene uncertain. Between the trimmed V and J ends, which lost 11 bases and 0 bases, there was a span of 8 bases. This CDR3 comprises 12 residues. Germline V gives CDR1 MNHEY, CDR2 SMNVEV (reference sequence). The CDR3 DNA reads as TGTGCCGCGTGGGGCTCCTACAATGAGCAGTTCTTC. Amino acids: CAAWGSYNEQFF.

V is TRBV15 and J is TRBJ1-1; D is unresolved. CDR1 and CDR2 from the germline V gene are LNHNV and YYDKDF (reference sequence). The CDR3 consists of 14 residues. Between the trimmed V and J ends, which lost 8 bases and 10 bases, there was a span of 23 bases. The CDR3 region is CATSLGVLGGGAFF. CDR3 sequence (DNA): TGTGCCACCTCCCTCGGGGTTTTGGGAGGAGGAGCTTTCTTT.

The chain combines TRBV27 with TRBJ2-7; D is perhaps TRBD1 (6 bases). Germline V gene lookup returns CDR1 MNHEY and CDR2 SMNVEV (reference sequence). The CDR3 consists of 13 residues. The germline V and J ends were trimmed by 0 bases and 8 bases, with 11 bases remaining between them. CDR3 sequence (DNA): TGTGCCAGCAGTTTATCCCCAGGGGTCCAGCAGTACTTC. Translation gives CASSLSPGVQQYF.

The chain has TRBV5-1 and TRBJ1-2, with D unclear. Germline V gives CDR1 SGHRS, CDR2 YFSETQ. Trimming cost V 0 bases and J 6 bases, with 24 bases left between them. CDR3 size: 18 residues. This CDR3 is CASSLGSGVRRVYHGYTF. The CDR3 DNA reads TGCGCCAGCAGCTTGGGGTCTGGAGTTAGGCGTGTTTACCATGGCTACACCTTC.

This rearrangement joins TRBV2 to TRBJ1-5; D is unresolved. The CDR3 extends over 13 amino acids. The V gene's germline CDR1 is SNHLY and CDR2 FYNNEI. V was cut by 7 bases and J by 6 bases, with 13 bases left in between. This CDR3 is CASMVGLSQPQHF. CDR3 in DNA: TGTGCCAGCATGGTTGGGTTGAGTCAGCCCCAGCATTTT.

The chain uses TRBV28 and TRBJ1-2, with D possibly being TRBD1 (6 bases). Trimming took off 2 bases at V and 2 bases at J, with 12 bases between the two ends. The length of the CDR3 is 15 residues. Germline CDR1 and CDR2: MDHEN and SYDVKM. Here the CDR3 reads CASSLQGRPNYGYTF. The CDR3 DNA is TGTGCCAGCAGTTTACAGGGGAGGCCCAACTATGGCTACACCTTC.

This rearrangement joins TRBV12-3 or TRBV12-4 to TRBJ2-1; D unclear. Trimming removed 6 bases at V and 3 bases at J, with 3 bases between. The CDR3 spans 11 residues. CDR3 loop: CASRDYNEQFF. Written as DNA, the CDR3 is TGTGCCAGCAGGGACTACAATGAGCAGTTCTTC.

In this sample, this clone turned up a few times. The chain has TRBV6-5 and TRBJ1-1, with 9 bases identical to TRBD1. In germline, CDR1 is MNHEY, CDR2 SVGAGI. V lost 1 base, J lost 4 bases, and 4 bases stayed unmatched. This CDR3 is 15 amino acids long. The CDR3 loop reads CASSYWTGVGTEAFF. The CDR3 DNA is TGTGCCAGCAGTTACTGGACAGGGGTGGGCACTGAAGCTTTCTTT.

The chain couples TRBV5-6 to TRBJ2-3; D ambiguous. Germline lookup yields CDR1 SGHDT and CDR2 YYEEEE. Deletions cut 1 base from V and 1 base from J, with 13 bases between. The CDR3 has 16 residues. CDR3 protein: CASSLYSPYRTDTQYF. CDR3 DNA: TGTGCCAGCAGCTTGTATAGCCCCTACCGCACAGATACGCAGTATTTT.

This sequence joins TRBV18 and TRBJ1-5, with a weak D call TRBD1 (5 bases). The CDR3 covers 15 residues. V dropped 2 bases and J dropped 2 bases, with 10 bases sitting between them. Germline V CDR1 and CDR2: KGHSH, LQKENI. This CDR3 reads CASSPVRGGNQPQHF. DNA for the CDR3: TGTGCCAGCTCACCAGTTAGAGGGGGCAATCAGCCCCAGCATTTT.

This chain links TRBV14 with TRBJ2-3; the match to TRBD2 covers 7 bases. Losses at the gene ends were 3 bases for V and 3 bases for J; bases not matched to a gene: 6. CDR3 length: 15 residues. In germline, CDR1 is SGHDN, CDR2 FVKESK. CDR3 in amino acids: CASSHAGEGTDTQYF. CDR3 bases: TGTGCCAGCAGCCATGCGGGGGAGGGTACAGATACGCAGTATTTT. Using reference TRBV14 and TRBJ2-3 for the parts outside the CDR3, the full variable domain is EAGVTQFPSHSVIEKGQTVTLRCDPISGHDNLYWYRRVMGKEIKFLLHFVKESKQDESGMPNNRFLAERTGGTYSTLKVQPAELEDSGVYFCASSHAGEGTDTQYFGPGTRLTVL.

The CDR3 loop is CASSLRSYQETQYF. In DNA, the CDR3 is TGTGCCAGCAGCCTCCGGTCCTACCAAGAGACCCAGTACTTC. The rearrangement joins TRBV11-3 to TRBJ2-5, with no clear D. Between the trimmed V and J ends, which lost 5 bases and 0 bases, there was a span of 10 bases. The V gene's germline CDR1 is SGHNT and CDR2 YENEEA. The CDR3 has 14 residues.

This clone was detected once. The chain joins TRBV6-5 to TRBJ2-6; D not resolved. The V gene's germline CDR1 is MNHEY and CDR2 SVGAGI. The CDR3 is made up of 16 amino acids. With 2 bases removed from V and 3 bases from J, the gap between germline ends came to 11 bases. The CDR3 loop is CASSYARLSGANVLTF. The CDR3 DNA reads as TGTGCCAGCAGTTACGCACGCTTAAGTGGGGCCAACGTCCTGACTTTC.

This sequence joins TRBV2 and TRBJ2-5; D is unclear. This CDR3 is built from 12 residues. V lost 6 bases and J lost 5, with 10 bases in between. CDR1 and CDR2 from the germline V gene are SNHLY and FYNNEI. Written as DNA, the CDR3 is TGTGCCAGCAGCCACCCCGGCGAGACCCAGTACTTC. Translation: CASSHPGETQYF.

The V and J genes are TRBV5-5 and TRBJ2-3; D gene uncertain. The CDR3 sequence is 18 residues long. Trimming cost V 0 bases and J 2 bases, with 19 bases left between them. From germline, CDR1 is SGHKS and CDR2 YYEKEE (reference sequence). CDR3 in amino acids: CASSLGVGAGRVTDTQYF. The CDR3 DNA follows: TGTGCCAGCAGCTTGGGTGTCGGAGCCGGAAGGGTCACAGATACGCAGTATTTT.

The rearrangement uses TRBV9 and TRBJ1-3; unclear D gene. Trimming cost V 0 bases and J 2 bases, with 15 bases left between them. The germline V gene has CDR1 SGDLS and CDR2 YYNGEE. This CDR3 spans 17 amino acids. The CDR3 is CASSVGFRVLTGNTIYF. Here the CDR3 DNA reads TGTGCCAGCAGCGTAGGTTTTAGGGTTCTCACTGGAAACACCATATATTTT.

The J gene is TRBJ1-1, the V gene TRBV19; no clear D gene. V lost 6 bases and J 4 bases, leaving 12 bases between the germline ends. CDR1 is LNHDA, CDR2 SQIVND, per germline (reference sequence). This CDR3 comprises 13 residues. For the CDR3, the DNA is TGTGCCAGTAGCCCCCGGGAGAGCACTGAAGCTTTCTTT. Translated, it gives CASSPRESTEAFF.

V usage is TRBV5-1 and J usage is TRBJ2-5; 10 bases match TRBD2. Trimming removed 0 bases from V and 0 bases from J; junction bases left unmatched: 5. The CDR3 sequence is 17 residues long. Per the germline V gene, CDR1 is SGHRS and CDR2 is YFSETQ. The CDR3 loop is CASSLGTGTSDQETQYF. The CDR3 DNA reads as TGCGCCAGCAGCTTGGGCACCGGGACTAGCGACCAAGAGACCCAGTACTTC. The variable domain in full, completed from reference TRBV5-1 and TRBJ2-5, reads KAGVTQTPRYLIKTRGQQVTLSCSPISGHRSVSWYQQTPGQGLQFLFEYFSETQRNKGNFPGRFSGRQFSNSRSEMNVSTLELGDSALYLCASSLGTGTSDQETQYFGPGTRLLVL.

The chain has TRBV13 and TRBJ1-3, with D perhaps matching TRBD1 (6 bases). CDR1 is PRHDT and CDR2 is FYEKMQ in the germline V gene (reference sequence). V was trimmed by 1 base and J by 0 bases, leaving 7 bases between them. The CDR3 spans 15 residues. Here the CDR3 DNA reads TGTGCCAGCAGCTTAGTAGGGGGCTCTGGAAACACCATATATTTT. Its translation is CASSLVGGSGNTIYF.

This clone occurred once. The chain carries TRBV4-1 and TRBJ2-7; D is undetermined. Germline CDR1 and CDR2: MGHRA and YSYEKL. The CDR3 contains 17 residues. V was shortened by 4 bases and J by 1 base, with 20 bases between the two germline ends. CDR3 loop: CASSLSVMSIGSYEQYF. CDR3 nucleotide sequence: TGCGCCAGCAGCCTGTCAGTAATGTCGATTGGGTCCTACGAGCAGTACTTC.

The chain combines TRBV5-5 with TRBJ2-7, with D maybe TRBD2 (6 bases). With 0 bases removed from V and 5 bases from J, the gap between germline ends came to 12 bases. Per germline, CDR1 SGHKS and CDR2 YYEKEE (reference sequence). This CDR3 is built from 14 residues. The CDR3 bases are TGTGCCAGCAGCTTGGGGACTATAAGGAACGAGCAGTACTTC. Amino acids: CASSLGTIRNEQYF. Full variable domain (missing parts from reference TRBV5-5 and TRBJ2-7): DAGVTQSPTHLIKTRGQQVTLRCSPISGHKSVSWYQQVLGQGPQFIFQYYEKEERGRGNFPDRFSARQFPNYSSELNVNALLLGDSALYLCASSLGTIRNEQYFGPGTRLTVT.

The rearrangement links TRBV3-1 (or the pseudogene TRBV3-2) to TRBJ2-2; no reliable D call. CDR3 length: 13 residues. The V gene lost 4 bases and the J gene lost 6 bases, with 9 bases spanning the gap. The germline V gene encodes CDR1 LGHDT and CDR2 YNNKEL (reference sequence). The CDR3 reads CASSPSRPGELFF. CDR3 bases: TGTGCCAGCAGCCCTTCACGGCCCGGGGAGCTGTTTTTT.

The chain carries TRBV6-5 and TRBJ2-2, with 7 positions matching TRBD1. The CDR3 extends over 15 amino acids. Germline CDR1 is MNHEY and CDR2 is SVGAGI. Trimming at V came to 5 bases and at J to 2 bases, leaving 5 bases not matched to a gene. CDR3 sequence reads: CASSPGTANTGELFF. DNA of the CDR3: TGTGCCAGCAGTCCCGGGACAGCAAACACCGGGGAGCTGTTTTTT.

V is TRBV11-2 and J is TRBJ2-3; D may be TRBD1 (6 bases). This CDR3 spans 15 amino acids. Germline V gene sequence: CDR1 SGHAT, CDR2 FQNNGV. Trimming left V 1 base short and J 3 bases short, with 11 bases between. The CDR3 loop is CASSLGVTGTDTQYF. DNA for the CDR3: TGTGCCAGCAGCTTAGGTGTCACAGGGACAGATACGCAGTATTTT.

This chain connects TRBV7-8 to TRBJ1-2; D remains unclear. The germline V gene encodes CDR1 SGHVS and CDR2 FQNEAQ. This CDR3 contains 15 residues. Trimming pared 0 bases from V and 2 bases from J, leaving 10 bases between. CDR3 residues: CASSLAANDNYGYTF. DNA for the CDR3: TGTGCCAGCAGCTTAGCGGCCAACGACAACTATGGCTACACCTTC.